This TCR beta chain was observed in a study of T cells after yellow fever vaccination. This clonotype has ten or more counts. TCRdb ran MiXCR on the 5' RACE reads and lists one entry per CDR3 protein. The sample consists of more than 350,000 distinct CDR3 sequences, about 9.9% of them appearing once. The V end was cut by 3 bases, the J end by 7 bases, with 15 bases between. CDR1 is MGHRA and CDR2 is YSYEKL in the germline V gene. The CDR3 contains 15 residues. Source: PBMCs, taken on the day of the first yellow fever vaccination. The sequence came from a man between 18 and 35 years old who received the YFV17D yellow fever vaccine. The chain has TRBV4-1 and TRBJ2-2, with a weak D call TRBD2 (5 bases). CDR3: CASSHIERVDGELFF. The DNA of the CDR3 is TGCGCCAGCAGCCACATAGAGAGGGTCGACGGGGAGCTGTTTTTT.